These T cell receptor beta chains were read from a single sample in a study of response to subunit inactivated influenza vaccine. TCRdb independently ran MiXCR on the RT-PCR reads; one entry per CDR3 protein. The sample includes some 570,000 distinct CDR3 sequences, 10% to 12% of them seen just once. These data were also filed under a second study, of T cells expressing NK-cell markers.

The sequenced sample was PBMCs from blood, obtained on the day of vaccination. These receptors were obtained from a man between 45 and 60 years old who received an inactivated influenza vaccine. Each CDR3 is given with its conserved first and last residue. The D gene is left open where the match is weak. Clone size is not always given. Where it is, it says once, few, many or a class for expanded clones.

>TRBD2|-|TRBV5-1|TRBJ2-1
TGCGCCAGCAGGTCCGGGACTAGCGGGAGTGAAGAGCAGTTCTTC
CASRSGTSGSEEQFF
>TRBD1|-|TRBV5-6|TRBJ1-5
TGTGCCAGCAGCTTAAGGGACAGGGGGAGGCATCAGCCCCAGCATTTT
CASSLRDRGRHQPQHF
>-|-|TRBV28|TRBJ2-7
TGTGCCAGCAGTGGGGAACAGGACTACGAGCAGTACTTC
CASSGEQDYEQYF
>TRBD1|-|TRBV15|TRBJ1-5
TGTGCCACCAGCAGAGATCGGGGACAGGGCCCAGGTCAGCCCCAGCATTTT
CATSRDRGQGPGQPQHF
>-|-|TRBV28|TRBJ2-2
TGTGCCAGCAGTTTTGAGAAGGCGGCCGGGGAGCTGTTTTTT
CASSFEKAAGELFF
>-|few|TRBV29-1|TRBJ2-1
TGCAGCGTTGTTGGACAGGATCTGGGGGGCAATGAGCAGTTCTTC
CSVVGQDLGGNEQFF
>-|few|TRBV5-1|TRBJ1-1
TGCGCCAGCAGCTTGGGTGCAGGGAGTTCTGAAGCTTTCTTT
CASSLGAGSSEAFF
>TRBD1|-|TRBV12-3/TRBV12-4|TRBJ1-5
TGTGCCAGCAGAACCGGGACAGGGGTCAATCAGCCCCAGCATTTT
CASRTGTGVNQPQHF
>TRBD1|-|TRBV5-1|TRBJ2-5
TGCGCCAGCAGCGGAACGGGACAGGAACGAGAGAACCAAGAGACCCAGTACTTC
CASSGTGQERENQETQYF
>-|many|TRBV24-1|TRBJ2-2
TGTGCCACCAGTGAACGGCCCACGAACACCGGGGAGCTGTTTTTT
CATSERPTNTGELFF
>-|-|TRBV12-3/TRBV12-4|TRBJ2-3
TGTGCCGTGGGATGGGGAGCAGATACGCAGTATTTT
CAVGWGADTQYF
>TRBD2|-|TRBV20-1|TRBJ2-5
TGCAGTGCCGCATTGACTAGCGGGGGCCTCTCAGGGGAGACCCAGTACTTC
CSAALTSGGLSGETQYF
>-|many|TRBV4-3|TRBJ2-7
TGCGCCAGCAGCCAAATTTACAACGAATACTACGAGCAGTACTTC
CASSQIYNEYYEQYF
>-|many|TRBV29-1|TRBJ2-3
TGCAGCGCCCGGGACCACGCGAATACGCAGTATTTT
CSARDHANTQYF
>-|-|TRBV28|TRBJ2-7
TGTGCCAGCAGACTATACAGGGGAGGAGAGCAGTACTTC
CASRLYRGGEQYF
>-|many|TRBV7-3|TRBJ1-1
TGTGCCAGCAGCTTATTGGACATGAGTCGCACTGAAGCTTTCTTT
CASSLLDMSRTEAFF
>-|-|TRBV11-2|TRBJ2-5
TGTGCCAGCAGCTACTACCGGGGCCAAGAGACCCAGTACTTC
CASSYYRGQETQYF
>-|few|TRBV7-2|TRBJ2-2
TGTGCCAGCAGCTTAGCCCAGCGTTACGGGGAGCTGTTTTTT
CASSLAQRYGELFF
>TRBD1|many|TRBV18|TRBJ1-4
TGTGCCAGCTCACCAAACGAACAGGGGTTCACTAATGAAAAACTGTTTTTT
CASSPNEQGFTNEKLFF
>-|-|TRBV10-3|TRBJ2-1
TGTGCCATCAGTCCCCAAGGGTATGAGCAGTTCTTC
CAISPQGYEQFF
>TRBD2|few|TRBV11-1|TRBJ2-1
TGTGCCAGCAGCTTATCCAGTCTAGCGGGAGTTCTGCCCTACAATGAGCAGTTCTTC
CASSLSSLAGVLPYNEQFF
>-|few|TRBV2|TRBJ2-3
TGTGCCACTCGGAGATTGGCGGACACAGATACGCAGTATTTT
CATRRLADTDTQYF
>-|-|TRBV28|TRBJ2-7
TGTGCCTCCTCGAGATTCGGGATGTCCTACGAGCAGTACTTC
CASSRFGMSYEQYF
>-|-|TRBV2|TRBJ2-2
TGTGCCAGCAGATGGACGGCGAACACCGGGGAGCTGTTTTTT
CASRWTANTGELFF